The present entry profiles one T cell receptor beta chain with its context. These data come from a study of T cell responses to AZD1222 COVID-19 vaccine. This CDR3 is built from 16 residues. The V segment lost 0 bases and the J segment 1 base; nucleotides outside the gene matches: 2. Germline V gene sequence: CDR1 SEHNR, CDR2 FQNEAQ (reference sequence). TCRdb's copy holds only in-frame clones and misses some; the assay was immunoSEQ multiplex PCR. The table has under 150,000 clones, roughly 90% seen once. Sequenced material: peripheral blood, taken 28 days after the second AZD1222 dose. The receptor's source is an adult who received the AZD1222 COVID-19 vaccine. This chain uses TRBV7-9 with TRBJ2-2; the match to TRBD2 covers 7 bases. CDR3 in amino acids: CASSLAGGRNTGELFF. The DNA of the CDR3 is TGTGCCAGCAGCTTAGCGGGAGGGCGGAACACCGGGGAGCTGTTTTTT.